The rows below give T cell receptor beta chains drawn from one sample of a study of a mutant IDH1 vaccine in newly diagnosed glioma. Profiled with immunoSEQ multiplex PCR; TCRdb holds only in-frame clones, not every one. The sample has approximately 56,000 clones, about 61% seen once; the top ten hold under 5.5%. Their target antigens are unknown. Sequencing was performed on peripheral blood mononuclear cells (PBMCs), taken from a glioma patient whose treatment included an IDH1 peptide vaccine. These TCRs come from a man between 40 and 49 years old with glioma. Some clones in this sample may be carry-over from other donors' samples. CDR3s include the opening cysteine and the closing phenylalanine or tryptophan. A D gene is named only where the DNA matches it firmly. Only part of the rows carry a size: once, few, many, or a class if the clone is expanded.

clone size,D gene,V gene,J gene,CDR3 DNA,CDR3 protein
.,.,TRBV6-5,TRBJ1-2,TGTGCCAGCAGTTACGAGTCTGGTCGCTATGGCTACACCTTC,CASSYESGRYGYTF
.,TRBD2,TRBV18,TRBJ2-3,TGTGCCAGCTCACCAGAAAGGACTAGCGATCCTAGGGCAGATACGCAGTATTTT,CASSPERTSDPRADTQYF
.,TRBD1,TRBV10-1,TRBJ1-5,TGCGCCAGCAGTCCGGGACAGGGGAATCAGCCCCAGCATTTT,CASSPGQGNQPQHF
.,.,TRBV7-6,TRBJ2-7,TGTGCCAGCAGCCCCGGCAAGAATTACGAGCAGTACTTC,CASSPGKNYEQYF
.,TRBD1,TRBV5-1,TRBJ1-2,TGCGCCAGCAGCTCACAGGGGGTCGAAGGCTACACCTTC,CASSSQGVEGYTF
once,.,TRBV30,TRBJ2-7,TGTGCCTGGAGTAAAGGCTACGAGCAGTACTTC,CAWSKGYEQYF
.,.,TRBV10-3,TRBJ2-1,TGTGCCATCAGTGAGGTTAGCGCAGATGAGCAGTTCTTC,CAISEVSADEQFF
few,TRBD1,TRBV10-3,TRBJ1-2,TGTGCCATCAGTGATGGGCCCCGGGACAGCGCTAACTATGGCTACACCTTC,CAISDGPRDSANYGYTF
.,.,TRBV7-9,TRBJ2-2,TGTGCCAGCAGCTTCGACGCACCCTACACCGGGGAGCTGTTTTTT,CASSFDAPYTGELFF
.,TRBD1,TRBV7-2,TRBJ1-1,TGTGCCAGCAGCTCCTGGACAGGCAGAAATGAAGCTTTCTTT,CASSSWTGRNEAFF
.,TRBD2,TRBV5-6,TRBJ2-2,TGTGCCAGCAGCTTGGTGTTGACTAGCGGGGGTGGAGCCGGGGAGCTGTTTTTT,CASSLVLTSGGGAGELFF
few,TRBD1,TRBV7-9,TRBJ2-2,TGTGCCAGCAACACAGGGGTAGTCGGGGAGCTGTTTTTT,CASNTGVVGELFF
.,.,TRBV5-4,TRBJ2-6,TGTGCCAGCAGCTTCCCGGGGGCTGGGGCCAACGTCCTGACTTTC,CASSFPGAGANVLTF